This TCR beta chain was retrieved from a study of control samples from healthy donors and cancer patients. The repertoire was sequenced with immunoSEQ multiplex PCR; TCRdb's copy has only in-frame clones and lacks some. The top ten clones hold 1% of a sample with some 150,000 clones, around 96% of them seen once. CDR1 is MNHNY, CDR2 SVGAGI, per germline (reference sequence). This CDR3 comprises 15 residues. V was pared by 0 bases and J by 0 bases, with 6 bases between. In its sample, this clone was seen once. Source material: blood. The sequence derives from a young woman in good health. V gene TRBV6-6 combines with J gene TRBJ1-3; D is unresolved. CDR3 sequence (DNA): TGTGCCAGCAGTTACTCGACGACCTCTGGAAACACCATATATTTT. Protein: CASSYSTTSGNTIYF.